Listed here is a single T cell receptor beta chain. This specimen comes from a study of blood T cell repertoires in COVID-19. Across the whole study: Spain, Italy and the United States supplied samples that represented acute and convalescent COVID-19. T cells, B-cell-depleted T cells, or PBMCs supplied cDNA or gDNA.

This CDR3 has 12 residues. The germline V and J ends were trimmed by 4 bases and 6 bases, with 10 bases remaining between them. The V gene's germline CDR1 is SGHRS and CDR2 YFSETQ. Source study methods: The authors estimated nucleated cell counts from reference gene primer amplification. TCRdb's table, derived via immunoSEQ multiplex PCR, lists solely in-frame clones and lacks some. That table supplies the V and J calls and clone size; D and trimming were determined from the DNA. The table lists approximately 190,000 clones, around four fifths of them singletons, with about 6% in the top ten. Sequences were obtained from peripheral blood. This receptor was taken from a middle-aged woman with acute or convalescent COVID-19. The V and J genes are TRBV5-1 and TRBJ1-1; D might be TRBD1 (5 bases). CDR3 DNA sequence: TGCGCCAGCAGCCTCCCGGGGGCTGAAGCTTTCTTT. Its translation: CASSLPGAEAFF.